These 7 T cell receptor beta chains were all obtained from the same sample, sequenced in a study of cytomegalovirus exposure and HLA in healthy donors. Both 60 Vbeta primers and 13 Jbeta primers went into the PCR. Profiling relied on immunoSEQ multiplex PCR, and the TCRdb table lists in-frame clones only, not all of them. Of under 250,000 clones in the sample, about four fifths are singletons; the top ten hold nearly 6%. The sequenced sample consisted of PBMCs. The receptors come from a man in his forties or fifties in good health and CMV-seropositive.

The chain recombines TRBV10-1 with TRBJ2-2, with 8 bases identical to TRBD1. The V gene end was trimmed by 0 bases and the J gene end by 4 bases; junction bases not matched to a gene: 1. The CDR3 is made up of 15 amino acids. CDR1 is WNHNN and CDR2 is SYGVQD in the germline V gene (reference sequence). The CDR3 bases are TGCGCCAGCAGTGAGTCACAGGGGGGCACCGGGGAGCTGTTTTTT. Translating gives CASSESQGGTGELFF.

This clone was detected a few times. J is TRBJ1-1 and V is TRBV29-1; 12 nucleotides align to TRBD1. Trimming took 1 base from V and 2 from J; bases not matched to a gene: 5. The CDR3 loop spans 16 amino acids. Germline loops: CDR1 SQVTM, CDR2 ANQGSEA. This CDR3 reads CSVEARDRGLNTEAFF. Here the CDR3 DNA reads TGCAGCGTTGAAGCCCGGGACAGGGGGCTTAACACTGAAGCTTTCTTT.

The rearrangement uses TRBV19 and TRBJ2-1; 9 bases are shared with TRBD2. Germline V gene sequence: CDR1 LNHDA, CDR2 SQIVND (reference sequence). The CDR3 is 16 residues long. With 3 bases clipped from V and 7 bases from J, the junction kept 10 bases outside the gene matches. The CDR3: CASSIVASGVRNEQFF. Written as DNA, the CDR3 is TGTGCCAGTAGTATCGTAGCTAGCGGGGTTCGAAATGAGCAGTTCTTC.

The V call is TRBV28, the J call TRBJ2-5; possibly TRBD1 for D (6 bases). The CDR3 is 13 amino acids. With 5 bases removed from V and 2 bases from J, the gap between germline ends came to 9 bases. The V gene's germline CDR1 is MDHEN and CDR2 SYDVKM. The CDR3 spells CASSPDRQETQYF. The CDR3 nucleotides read TGTGCCAGCAGTCCGGACAGACAAGAGACCCAGTACTTC.

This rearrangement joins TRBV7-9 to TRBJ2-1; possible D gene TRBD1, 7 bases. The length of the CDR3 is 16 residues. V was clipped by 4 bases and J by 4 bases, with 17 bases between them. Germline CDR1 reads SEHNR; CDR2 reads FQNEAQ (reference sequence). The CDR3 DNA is TGTGCCAGCAGCTCGCATGGGCAGGGGGGTTACAATGAGCAGTTCTTC. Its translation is CASSSHGQGGYNEQFF. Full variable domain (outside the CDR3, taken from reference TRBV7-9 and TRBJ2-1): DTGVSQNPRHKITKRGQNVTFRCDPISEHNRLYWYRQTLGQGPEFLTYFQNEAQLEKSRLLSDRFSAERPKGSFSTLEIQRTEQGDSAMYLCASSSHGQGGYNEQFFGPGTRLTVL.

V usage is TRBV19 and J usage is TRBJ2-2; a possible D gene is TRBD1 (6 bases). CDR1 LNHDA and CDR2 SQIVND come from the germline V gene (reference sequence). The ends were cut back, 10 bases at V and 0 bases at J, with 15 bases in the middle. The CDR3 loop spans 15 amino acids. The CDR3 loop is CATQAWTANTGELFF. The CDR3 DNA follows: TGTGCCACCCAAGCATGGACAGCGAACACCGGGGAGCTGTTTTTT.

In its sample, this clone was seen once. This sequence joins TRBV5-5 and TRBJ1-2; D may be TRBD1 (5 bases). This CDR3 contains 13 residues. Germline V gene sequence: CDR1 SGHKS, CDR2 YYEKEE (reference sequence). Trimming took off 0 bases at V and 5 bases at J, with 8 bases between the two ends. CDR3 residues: CASSLGTGYGYTF. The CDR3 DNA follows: TGTGCCAGCAGCTTGGGCACAGGATATGGCTACACCTTC.